The source of this T cell receptor beta chain is a study of CD8+ T cells in alopecia areata. Extraction and reverse transcription of RNA yielded cDNA as the sequencing template. The table came from immunoSEQ multiplex PCR; TCRdb's copy has only in-frame clones and leaves some out. The data show 120,000 to 150,000 clones, more than 55% seen once. Study-level findings and limits: Scalp data also include sequences from resident alphabeta T cells of normal skin.

Looked up from germline, CDR1 is SQVTM and CDR2 is ANQGSEA. This CDR3 is built from 16 residues. Trimming stripped 1 base from V and 2 bases from J, with 17 bases between. Only one count was recorded for this clone. Antigen: not known. This TCR derives from a human donor in good health. The rearrangement joins TRBV29-1 to TRBJ1-2; the D is unclear. Input material: CD8+ T cells sorted from blood. The CDR3 protein is CSVEAGRAGENYGYTF. CDR3 bases: TGCAGCGTTGAAGCTGGAAGGGCCGGGGAAAACTATGGCTACACCTTC.